A single sample is the source of the 13 T cell receptor beta chains below, sequenced in a study of blood T cell repertoires in COVID-19. The repertoire was sequenced with immunoSEQ multiplex PCR; TCRdb's copy has only in-frame clones and lacks some. The sample includes about 160,000 clones, about nine tenths of them seen just once. The source material was peripheral blood. Source of these receptors: a man aged 18 to 30 with acute or convalescent COVID-19.

V gene TRBV6-5 combines with J gene TRBJ1-5; D may be TRBD1 (6 bases). CDR3 length: 14 amino acids. The V and J ends lost 6 bases and 6 bases respectively, with 15 bases between them. In germline, CDR1 is MNHEY, CDR2 SVGAGI. CDR3 in DNA: TGTGCCAGCAGACACATACTAGGGGGTCAGCCCCAGCATTTT. Translation: CASRHILGGQPQHF.

This rearrangement joins TRBV29-1 to TRBJ1-5, with D uncertain. CDR1 and CDR2 from the germline V gene are SQVTM and ANQGSEA. V was pared by 4 bases and J by 3 bases, with 7 bases between. The length of the CDR3 is 12 residues. In nucleotides, the CDR3 is TGCAGCGTTGGCAGTCTCAATCAGCCCCAGCATTTT. This encodes CSVGSLNQPQHF. The full variable domain, rest sourced from reference TRBV29-1 and TRBJ1-5, is SAVISQKPSRDICQRGTSLTIQCQVDSQVTMMFWYRQQPGQSLTLIATANQGSEATYESGFVIDKFPISRPNLTFSTLTVSNMSPEDSSIYLCSVGSLNQPQHFGDGTRLSIL.

The chain joins TRBV5-1 to TRBJ2-1; D possibly corresponds to TRBD2 (6 bases). Trimming shortened V by 4 bases and J by 0 bases, and 17 bases separated the two germline ends. Per the germline V gene, CDR1 is SGHRS and CDR2 is YFSETQ. CDR3 length equals 17 residues. This CDR3 reads CASSRSSGYDSYNEQFF. CDR3 sequence (DNA): TGCGCCAGCAGCCGATCGAGCGGGTACGACTCCTACAATGAGCAGTTCTTC.

As concerns this clone: The sample holds other DNA sequences that translate to the same CDR3. The chain has TRBV10-3 and TRBJ1-2; perhaps TRBD1 as D (5 bases). V lost 6 bases and J lost 3, with 8 bases in between. Germline-derived CDR1 and CDR2 are ENHRY and SYGVKD. The length of the CDR3 is 12 residues. The CDR3 DNA follows: TGTGCCATCAGCTCGGGGGACTATGGCTACACCTTC. This encodes CAISSGDYGYTF.

This clone was seen a single time. The J gene is TRBJ2-2, the V gene TRBV3-1 (or the pseudogene TRBV3-2), with D maybe TRBD1 (6 bases). This CDR3 comprises 21 residues. The germline CDR1 and CDR2 sequences are LGHDT and YNNKEL (reference sequence). V dropped 1 base and J dropped 4 bases, with 28 bases sitting between them. CDR3 bases: TGTGCCAGCAGCCAAGTGGGTCCTTTCCACAGGGACCTTATGAGCACCGGGGAGCTGTTTTTT. It is translated as CASSQVGPFHRDLMSTGELFF.

The rearrangement uses TRBV12-3 or TRBV12-4 and TRBJ1-3; the D gene is possibly TRBD1 (5 bases). The CDR3 runs 13 residues. The V gene lost 7 bases and the J gene lost 3 bases, with 10 bases spanning the gap. The CDR3, as DNA: TGTGCCAGCACCGGGGGATATGGAAACACCATATATTTT. Its translation is CASTGGYGNTIYF.

The rearrangement links TRBV7-9 to TRBJ1-6; TRBD1 matches at 8 bases. This CDR3 spans 14 amino acids. The trim removed 5 bases at V and 10 bases at J, leaving 7 bases unmatched. Germline CDR1 is SEHNR and CDR2 is FQNEAQ (reference sequence). This CDR3 reads CASSPARGLSPLHF. CDR3 nucleotides: TGTGCCAGCAGCCCCGCCAGGGGGCTATCACCCCTCCACTTT. The full variable domain, its missing parts supplied by reference TRBV7-9 and TRBJ1-6, is DTGVSQNPRHKITKRGQNVTFRCDPISEHNRLYWYRQTLGQGPEFLTYFQNEAQLEKSRLLSDRFSAERPKGSFSTLEIQRTEQGDSAMYLCASSPARGLSPLHFGNGTRLTVT.

The V call is TRBV3-1 (or the pseudogene TRBV3-2), the J call TRBJ2-7; D ambiguous. Germline lookup yields CDR1 LGHDT and CDR2 YNNKEL (reference sequence). The CDR3 contains 14 residues. Between the trimmed V and J ends, which lost 4 bases and 6 bases, there was a span of 16 bases. The CDR3 coding sequence is TGTGCCAGCAGCCTACTAAGCGCCGGTGTCGAGCAGTACTTC. Protein product: CASSLLSAGVEQYF.

The rearrangement joins TRBV6-5 to TRBJ1-6, with D possibly matching TRBD1 (6 bases). Trimming removed 10 bases at V and 1 base at J, with 14 bases between. This CDR3 is built from 15 residues. Germline V gene lookup returns CDR1 MNHEY and CDR2 SVGAGI. CDR3 nucleotides: TGTGCCATTAATGAACAGGGATCCTATAATTCACCCCTCCACTTT. Its translation is CAINEQGSYNSPLHF.

The chain carries TRBV2 and TRBJ1-1; D uncertain. Trimming took off 4 bases at V and 4 bases at J, with 10 bases between the two ends. In germline, CDR1 is SNHLY, CDR2 FYNNEI. The CDR3 length is 13 residues. The CDR3 sequence: CASSASRGTEAFF. The CDR3 nucleotides read TGTGCCAGCAGTGCCTCACGGGGCACTGAAGCTTTCTTT.

The chain carries TRBV10-2 and TRBJ2-7, with a possible D match to TRBD1 (6 bases). Trimming pared 4 bases from V and 11 bases from J, leaving 18 bases between. The germline CDR1 and CDR2 sequences are WSHSY and SAAADI. CDR3 length: 13 amino acids. CDR3: CASSADTTGNEYF. The CDR3 bases are TGCGCCAGCAGTGCCGATACTACAGGGAATGAGTACTTC.

CDR3 in DNA: TGTGCCAGCAGTTCAGGGGGGGAGACCCAGTACTTC. Translated: CASSSGGETQYF. This chain connects TRBV12-3 or TRBV12-4 to TRBJ2-5; possibly TRBD1 for D (7 bases). Trimming pared 4 bases from V and 5 bases from J, leaving 8 bases between. The CDR3 is 12 amino acids.

V is TRBV6-5 and J is TRBJ2-7; D is unclear. Trimming stripped 1 base from V and 0 bases from J, with 7 bases between. Germline loops: CDR1 MNHEY, CDR2 SVGAGI. This CDR3 has 14 residues. The CDR3 region is CASSYFADSYEQYF. The CDR3 DNA sequence: TGTGCCAGCAGTTACTTCGCGGACTCCTACGAGCAGTACTTC.